Below are 15 T cell receptor beta chains sequenced from a single sample in a study of OX40 agonist ivuxolimab in advanced cancers. Here immunoSEQ multiplex PCR was the method, and the copy in TCRdb shows in-frame clones only, minus some. Found here are approximately 58,000 clones, 65% to 85% of them singletons; the top ten hold 10% to 15%. This specimen consisted of CD4+ or CD8+ T cells sorted from blood, obtained in a trial of the OX40 agonist ivuxolimab. The receptor source for this set is an adult with an advanced solid tumor such as melanoma, head and neck, liver or kidney cancer.

This chain joins TRBV30 and TRBJ2-7, with 12 nucleotides matching TRBD1. The CDR3 runs 14 residues. The V gene's germline CDR1 is GTSNPN and CDR2 SVGIG (reference sequence). V lost 0 bases, J lost 6 bases, and 3 bases stayed unmatched. In DNA form, the CDR3 reads TGTGCCTGGAGTGTAGGGACAGGGGGCTTCGAGCAGTACTTC. Translation gives CAWSVGTGGFEQYF.

The rearrangement links TRBV30 to TRBJ2-2; unclear D gene. Germline V gives CDR1 GTSNPN, CDR2 SVGIG (reference sequence). Trimming removed 4 bases from V and 3 bases from J, with 15 bases in between. The CDR3 sequence is 15 residues long. The CDR3 DNA sequence: TGTGCCTGGAATATCGCCAACCGGTACACCGGGGAGCTGTTTTTT. Amino acid sequence: CAWNIANRYTGELFF.

V is TRBV28 and J is TRBJ1-5, with 7 bases that match TRBD1. V trimming: 5 bases; J trimming: 5 bases; junction bases outside the gene matches: 9. The CDR3 runs to 15 residues. Germline loops: CDR1 MDHEN, CDR2 SYDVKM. The CDR3 DNA follows: TGTGCCAGCAGTCCCAGGGGGAGAACCCATCAGCCCCAGCATTTT. Amino acids: CASSPRGRTHQPQHF.

The chain is built from TRBV30 and TRBJ1-1, with unresolved D. The CDR3 has 14 amino acids. Germline values: CDR1 GTSNPN, CDR2 SVGIG (reference sequence). V was shortened by 0 bases and J by 2 bases, with 10 bases between the two germline ends. The CDR3 DNA follows: TGTGCCTGGAGTGTAGTCGGAGGCAACACTGAAGCTTTCTTT. It yields the protein CAWSVVGGNTEAFF. The whole variable domain, remainder taken from reference TRBV30 and TRBJ1-1, is SQTIHQWPATLVQPVGSPLSLECTVEGTSNPNLYWYRQAAGRGLQLLFYSVGIGQISSEVPQNLSASRPQDRQFILSSKKLLLSDSGFYLCAWSVVGGNTEAFFGQGTRLTVV.

The chain is built from TRBV7-9 and TRBJ1-1, with TRBD1 matching over 8 bases. J gave up 3 bases and V 1 base, and 10 bases lay outside the gene matches. Germline CDR1 and CDR2: SEHNR and FQNEAQ (reference sequence). The length of the CDR3 is 17 residues. As DNA, the CDR3 is TGTGCCAGCAGCTTAGAGCAGGGGGCTAATTTGGACACTGAAGCTTTCTTT. It specifies CASSLEQGANLDTEAFF. The whole variable domain, remainder taken from reference TRBV7-9 and TRBJ1-1, is DTGVSQNPRHKITKRGQNVTFRCDPISEHNRLYWYRQTLGQGPEFLTYFQNEAQLEKSRLLSDRFSAERPKGSFSTLEIQRTEQGDSAMYLCASSLEQGANLDTEAFFGQGTRLTVV.

The chain couples TRBV6-5 to TRBJ1-2; TRBD1 agrees at 7 bases. V trimming: 10 bases; J trimming: 4 bases; junction bases outside the gene matches: 9. The CDR3 is 13 amino acids. The germline V gene has CDR1 MNHEY and CDR2 SVGAGI. CDR3 sequence (DNA): TGTGCCACACACCGGGACAGCCGCTATGGCTACACCTTC. This gives the protein CATHRDSRYGYTF.

This clone was counted once. V usage is TRBV30 and J usage is TRBJ2-7; tentative D call: TRBD1 (6 bases). The CDR3 spans 15 residues. The V and J ends lost 0 bases and 0 bases respectively, with 12 bases between them. Germline lookup yields CDR1 GTSNPN and CDR2 SVGIG (reference sequence). Here the CDR3 DNA reads TGTGCCTGGAGTGTATGGGCGGACAGCTCCTACGAGCAGTACTTC. This encodes CAWSVWADSSYEQYF.

The chain combines TRBV30 with TRBJ1-2; 7 bases are a match to TRBD1. Germline V gene lookup returns CDR1 GTSNPN and CDR2 SVGIG (reference sequence). Trimming cost V 4 bases and J 7 bases; bases outside gene matches: 9. This CDR3 contains 13 residues. CDR3 loop: CAWKEQGNGGYTF. The CDR3 region has the DNA TGTGCCTGGAAAGAACAGGGGAATGGTGGCTACACCTTC.

The chain employs TRBV29-1 and TRBJ2-3, with D tentatively TRBD1 (6 bases). The CDR3 extends over 13 amino acids. Germline values: CDR1 SQVTM, CDR2 ANQGSEA. Trimming took off 6 bases at V and 1 base at J, with 11 bases between the two ends. The CDR3 nucleotides read TGCAGCGTCGAACGGACAGGCACAGATACGCAGTATTTT. It translates to CSVERTGTDTQYF.

The chain couples TRBV6-6 to TRBJ1-5; 9 bases agree with TRBD1. The CDR3 totals 15 residues. The trim removed 2 bases at V and 2 bases at J, leaving 1 base unmatched. The V gene's germline CDR1 is MNHNY and CDR2 SVGAGI (reference sequence). Here the CDR3 DNA reads TGTGCCAGCAGTTACAGGGACAGGGGCAATCAGCCCCAGCATTTT. Translated: CASSYRDRGNQPQHF.

The J gene is TRBJ2-2, the V gene TRBV27; perhaps D is TRBD1 or TRBD2 (5 bases each). The V gene's germline CDR1 is MNHEY and CDR2 SMNVEV (reference sequence). The CDR3 extends over 12 amino acids. V was shortened by 5 bases and J by 7 bases, with 8 bases between the two germline ends. Here the CDR3 reads CASSEGSGELFF. CDR3 coding DNA: TGTGCCAGCAGTGAGGGGAGCGGGGAGCTGTTTTTT.

The chain combines TRBV29-1 with TRBJ2-5, with 8 nucleotides matching TRBD2. Germline CDR1 reads SQVTM; CDR2 reads ANQGSEA. V was clipped by 7 bases and J by 5 bases; unmatched bases: 6. The CDR3 runs to 12 residues. Here the CDR3 DNA reads TGCAGCGGGAGGGGCGGGGGGGAGACCCAGTACTTC. Its translation: CSGRGGGETQYF.

The chain couples TRBV6-4 to TRBJ2-2; 8 bases are a match to TRBD2. With 11 bases clipped from V and 0 bases from J, the junction kept 8 bases outside the gene matches. The CDR3 contains 15 residues. Germline-derived CDR1 and CDR2 are MRHNA and SNTAGT. CDR3 sequence reads: CAPGGGEANTGELFF. The CDR3 bases are TGTGCCCCGGGGGGGGGTGAAGCGAACACCGGGGAGCTGTTTTTT.

V and J are TRBV5-1 and TRBJ1-2; 8 nucleotides match TRBD1. The CDR3 is 17 residues long. V was pared by 2 bases and J by 7 bases, with 16 bases of the junction left unmatched. Germline values: CDR1 SGHRS, CDR2 YFSETQ. The DNA of the CDR3 is TGCGCCAGCAGCTTAGGTTTTTTGGACAGGGATGTTGGTGGCTACACCTTC. Its protein is CASSLGFLDRDVGGYTF.

J is TRBJ1-4 and V is TRBV6-6, with D possibly being TRBD1 (5 bases). This CDR3 is built from 14 residues. CDR1 and CDR2 from the germline V gene are MNHNY and SVGAGI (reference sequence). Trimming removed 4 bases at V and 8 bases at J, with 14 bases between. The CDR3 coding sequence is TGTGCCAGCAGTTTACCCGGGGCGGCCGAAAAACTGTTTTTT. This translates into CASSLPGAAEKLFF.